The present T cell receptor (beta chain) was sequenced within a study of blood T cell repertoires in COVID-19. At the level of the study: COVID-19 samples from acute and convalescent phases originated in the United States, Italy and Spain.

This clone was seen a handful of times. The germline V gene has CDR1 ENHRY and CDR2 SYGVKD. Trimming took 4 bases from V and 3 from J, leaving 7 bases between them. The CDR3 length is 13 residues. As processed by the authors: Using reference gene primer amplification, nucleated cell counts were estimated. Clones were read by immunoSEQ multiplex PCR, and TCRdb kept only the in-frame ones, dropping some. V, J and clone size are taken as reported in that table, and D and trimming were inferred from the DNA itself. This sample has about 85,000 clones, with roughly four fifths found just once. The TCR originated in an elderly woman with acute or convalescent COVID-19. This chain links TRBV10-3 with TRBJ1-5; no reliable D call. Sequences were obtained from peripheral blood. CDR3 sequence (DNA): TGTGCCATCAGTGGGGCGATCAATCAGCCCCAGCATTTT. Its protein is CAISGAINQPQHF.